Below are 8 T cell receptor beta chains sequenced from a single sample in a study of T cells in Graves' hyperthyroidism and ophthalmopathy. Amplified TCR beta CDR3 regions came from RNA transcripts. The HTBI primer set was used in a first-round RT-PCR of the TCR CDR3. TCRdb used MiXCR to reprocess the multiplex PCR reads, holding one entry per CDR3 protein. The sample contains about 260,000 distinct CDR3 sequences, roughly 22% of which appear only once. Sequences were obtained from blood. All receptors derive from a man aged 25-40 years with Graves' ophthalmopathy.

The CDR3 DNA is TGTGCCAGCAGCTCCCCCGGGACAGGGATGAACACTGAAGCTTTCTTT. It yields the protein CASSSPGTGMNTEAFF. This chain connects TRBV7-9 to TRBJ1-1, with 9 bases matching TRBD1. The CDR3 covers 16 residues. The V gene end was trimmed by 4 bases and the J gene end by 0 bases; junction bases not matched to a gene: 6. CDR1 SEHNR and CDR2 FQNEAQ come from the germline V gene (reference sequence).

In its sample, this clonotype was seen many times. The chain combines TRBV5-1 with TRBJ2-3; possibly TRBD2 for D (5 bases). Trimming pared 2 bases from V and 2 bases from J, leaving 9 bases between. The CDR3 contains 14 residues. Germline V gene lookup returns CDR1 SGHRS and CDR2 YFSETQ. As DNA, the CDR3 is TGCGCCAGCAGCTTCCCGGGGATCACAGATACGCAGTATTTT. This sequence encodes CASSFPGITDTQYF. Full variable domain (missing parts from reference TRBV5-1 and TRBJ2-3): KAGVTQTPRYLIKTRGQQVTLSCSPISGHRSVSWYQQTPGQGLQFLFEYFSETQRNKGNFPGRFSGRQFSNSRSEMNVSTLELGDSALYLCASSFPGITDTQYFGPGTRLTVL.

V usage is TRBV7-9 and J usage is TRBJ2-1, with D possibly being TRBD2 (5 bases). V shed 4 bases and J shed 0 bases, with 13 bases lying between them. This CDR3 has 16 residues. Germline-derived CDR1 and CDR2 are SEHNR and FQNEAQ (reference sequence). The CDR3 loop reads CASSSRLPNSYNEQFF. DNA of the CDR3: TGTGCCAGCAGCTCGAGACTACCGAACTCCTACAATGAGCAGTTCTTC.

This clonotype came up many times. The genes are TRBV3-1 and TRBJ1-5, with D tentatively TRBD1 (5 bases). The V gene lost 2 bases and the J gene lost 0 bases, with 14 bases spanning the gap. CDR3 size: 17 residues. The V gene's germline CDR1 is LGHDT and CDR2 YNNKEL (reference sequence). CDR3 nucleotides: TGTGCCAGCAGCCAATCTGGGGGAGGATATAGCAATCAGCCCCAGCATTTT. Its translation is CASSQSGGGYSNQPQHF.

V usage is TRBV6-5 and J usage is TRBJ2-5; 7 bases are a match to TRBD2. The CDR3 contains 15 residues. Germline CDR1 and CDR2: MNHEY and SVGAGI. Losses at the gene ends were 2 bases for V and 5 bases for J; bases not matched to a gene: 8. This CDR3 reads CASSYGAGATETQYF. CDR3 nucleotides: TGTGCCAGCAGTTACGGGGCGGGAGCGACGGAGACCCAGTACTTC.

This sequence joins TRBV24-1 and TRBJ1-1; no reliable D call. Between the trimmed V and J ends, which lost 7 bases and 3 bases, there was a span of 11 bases. Germline CDR1 KGHDR, CDR2 SFDVKD. This CDR3 spans 13 amino acids. CDR3 residues: CATSRSSDTEAFF. DNA for the CDR3: TGTGCCACCAGCCGATCATCAGACACTGAAGCTTTCTTT.

This clonotype was found many times. The chain is built from TRBV20-1 and TRBJ2-7; 14 positions match TRBD2. Germline V gives CDR1 DFQATT, CDR2 SNEGSKA (reference sequence). V was pared by 6 bases and J by 5 bases, with 6 bases of the junction left unmatched. The CDR3 sequence is 14 residues long. The CDR3 here is CSAAGLAGANEQYF. The CDR3 DNA follows: TGCAGTGCGGCGGGACTAGCGGGAGCAAACGAGCAGTACTTC.

The CDR3 DNA sequence: TGCAGTGCTAGGGAGGGACTAACGTTGCATGAGCAGTTCTTC. It is translated as CSAREGLTLHEQFF. The J gene is TRBJ2-1, the V gene TRBV20-1, with 7 bases fitting TRBD2. The trim removed 3 bases at V and 8 bases at J, leaving 10 bases unmatched. CDR3 length equals 14 residues. Germline CDR1 reads DFQATT; CDR2 reads SNEGSKA (reference sequence).